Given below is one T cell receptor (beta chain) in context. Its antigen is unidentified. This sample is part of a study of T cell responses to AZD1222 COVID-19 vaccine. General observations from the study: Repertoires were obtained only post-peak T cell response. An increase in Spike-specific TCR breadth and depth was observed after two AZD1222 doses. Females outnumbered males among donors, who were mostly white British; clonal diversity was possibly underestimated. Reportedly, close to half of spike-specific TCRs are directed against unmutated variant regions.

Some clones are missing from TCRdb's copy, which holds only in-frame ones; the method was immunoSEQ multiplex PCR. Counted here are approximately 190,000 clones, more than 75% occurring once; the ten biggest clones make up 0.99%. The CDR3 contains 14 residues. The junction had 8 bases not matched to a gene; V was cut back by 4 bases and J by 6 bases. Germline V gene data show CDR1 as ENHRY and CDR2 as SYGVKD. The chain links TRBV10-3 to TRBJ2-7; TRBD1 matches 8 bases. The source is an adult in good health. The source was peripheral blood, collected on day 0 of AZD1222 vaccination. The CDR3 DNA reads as TGTGCCATCAGTGGAGGACAGGGAGAAAGCGAGCAGTACTTC. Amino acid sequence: CAISGGQGESEQYF.